The next 4 T cell receptor beta chains were all read from a single sample in a study of identical twins. TCRdb re-analysed the 5' RACE reads in MiXCR, keeping a single row per CDR3 protein. The sample records hundreds of thousands of distinct CDR3 sequences, around 12% being singletons. These data were also reused for a study on yellow fever vaccine responses in identical twins.

Source material: PBMCs. The origin of the receptors is a woman aged 18 to 35 in good health.

The J gene is TRBJ2-5, the V gene TRBV12-3 or TRBV12-4; tentatively, D is TRBD1 (5 bases). V was clipped by 5 bases and J by 5 bases, with 15 bases between them. This CDR3 is 14 amino acids long. CDR3 residues: CASSGHTGFETQYF. In DNA form, the CDR3 reads TGTGCCAGCAGTGGACATACAGGTTTCGAGACCCAGTACTTC.

This clonotype was seen a handful of times. J is TRBJ1-4 and V is TRBV9; possible D gene TRBD1, 5 bases. CDR3 size: 15 residues. The germline V and J ends were trimmed by 2 bases and 7 bases, with 15 bases remaining between them. The germline V gene encodes CDR1 SGDLS and CDR2 YYNGEE. In nucleotides, the CDR3 is TGTGCCAGCAGCGTCGACGGACAAAGGGGTGAAAAACTGTTTTTT. It yields the protein CASSVDGQRGEKLFF.

The CDR3 protein is CASSLRAGEDEQFF. In DNA, the CDR3 is TGTGCCAGCAGCTTAAGAGCGGGAGAAGATGAGCAGTTCTTC. This chain links TRBV7-3 with TRBJ2-1; 8 nucleotides align to TRBD2. Looked up from germline, CDR1 is SGHTA and CDR2 is FQGTGA. Trimming took 1 base from V and 8 from J; bases not matched to a gene: 4. The CDR3 is made up of 14 amino acids.

This clonotype has more than one count but fewer than ten. This chain joins TRBV15 and TRBJ1-1; tentative D call: TRBD1 (6 bases). The length of the CDR3 is 14 residues. The V and J ends lost 2 bases and 2 bases respectively, with 9 bases between them. Germline V gene sequence: CDR1 LNHNV, CDR2 YYDKDF (reference sequence). CDR3 nucleotides: TGTGCCACCAGCAGATACAGGGATAACACTGAAGCTTTCTTT. This encodes CATSRYRDNTEAFF. Full variable domain (remainder filled in from reference TRBV15 and TRBJ1-1): DAMVIQNPRYQVTQFGKPVTLSCSQTLNHNVMYWYQQKSSQAPKLLFHYYDKDFNNEADTPDNFQSRRPNTSFCFLDIRSPGLGDTAMYLCATSRYRDNTEAFFGQGTRLTVV.